This T cell receptor (beta chain) was identified in a study of cytomegalovirus exposure and HLA in healthy donors. Trimming cost V 3 bases and J 1 base; bases outside gene matches: 3. The CDR3 contains 15 residues. In germline, CDR1 is KGHSH, CDR2 LQKENI. Notes on the study in general: Common viral pathogens seemed, in a later analysis, to connect with several of the most significant clusters.

This clone was picked up a small number of times. Its antigen is undetermined. The PCR ran on 60 Vbeta and 13 Jbeta primers. Assay used: immunoSEQ multiplex PCR; TCRdb lists only in-frame clones, some missing. The sample consists of 150,000 to 200,000 clones, roughly four fifths of them appearing once. The material sequenced was PBMCs. The genes are TRBV18 and TRBJ2-1; 7 nucleotides match TRBD2. This receptor was taken from a woman aged 40-49 years in good health and CMV-seronegative. Here the CDR3 reads CASSPGDYSYNEQFF. For the CDR3, the DNA is TGTGCCAGCTCACCGGGGGACTATTCCTACAATGAGCAGTTCTTC.